A single sample is the source of the 19 T cell receptor beta chains below, sequenced in a study of T cells after yellow fever vaccination. TCRdb re-analysed the 5' RACE reads in MiXCR, keeping a single row per CDR3 protein. The sample has hundreds of thousands of distinct CDR3 sequences, approximately 3.9% seen once. Material: PBMCs, obtained on the day of the yellow fever booster vaccination. The receptors were sampled from a man aged 18 to 30 who received the YFV17D yellow fever vaccine.

This clonotype was counted many times. V usage is TRBV5-1 and J usage is TRBJ2-7; the D gene is possibly TRBD1 (6 bases). Trimming removed 3 bases at V and 4 bases at J, with 11 bases between. This CDR3 contains 13 residues. The germline CDR1 and CDR2 sequences are SGHRS and YFSETQ. Here the CDR3 reads CASSWTVSYEQYF. The CDR3 nucleotides read TGCGCCAGCAGCTGGACAGTGTCGTACGAGCAGTACTTC.

This clonotype showed up just a few times. The rearrangement joins TRBV15 to TRBJ1-5, with D possibly being TRBD1 (5 bases). Deletions cut 1 base from V and 3 bases from J, with 10 bases between. Germline CDR1 LNHNV, CDR2 YYDKDF (reference sequence). The CDR3 runs 15 residues. The CDR3 sequence is CATSRGRGANQPQHF. The CDR3 DNA reads as TGTGCCACCAGCAGAGGAAGAGGGGCCAATCAGCCCCAGCATTTT.

This clonotype was observed many times. The genes are TRBV20-1 and TRBJ2-3; D is possibly TRBD1 or TRBD2 (5 bases each). This CDR3 has 14 amino acids. Germline values: CDR1 DFQATT, CDR2 SNEGSKA (reference sequence). The ends were cut back, 2 bases at V and 5 bases at J, with 14 bases in the middle. The CDR3 here is CSARPGTSGDTQYF. The CDR3 nucleotides read TGCAGTGCTAGACCAGGGACCTCTGGAGATACGCAGTATTTT.

This clonotype was counted between two and nine times. The chain recombines TRBV7-9 with TRBJ2-1; TRBD1 aligns across 9 bases. CDR3 length: 17 amino acids. J was trimmed by 6 bases and V by 5 bases; bases with no gene match: 14. The germline V gene encodes CDR1 SEHNR and CDR2 FQNEAQ (reference sequence). Written as DNA, the CDR3 is TGTGCCAGCAGCCCCAGAGCCGGGACAGGGAGTCGCAATGAGCAGTTCTTC. Translated: CASSPRAGTGSRNEQFF.

The rearrangement uses TRBV12-3 or TRBV12-4 and TRBJ2-7, with 8 positions matching TRBD1. The CDR3 consists of 16 residues. The ends lost 6 bases at V and 3 bases at J; junction bases unmatched: 13. As DNA, the CDR3 is TGTGCCAGCAGCTTGGGTGGAAGACAGGGGAACTACGAGCAGTACTTC. It yields the protein CASSLGGRQGNYEQYF.

This clonotype was picked up many times. This sequence joins TRBV7-9 and TRBJ1-1, with 7 bases that match TRBD1. This CDR3 has 11 amino acids. The germline CDR1 and CDR2 sequences are SEHNR and FQNEAQ (reference sequence). V dropped 3 bases and J dropped 10; count of bases not matched to a gene: 2. CDR3 coding DNA: TGTGCCAGCAGCTTTACAGGGGTAGCTTTCTTT. The encoded protein is CASSFTGVAFF.

This clonotype occurred many times. CDR3 nucleotides: TGCGCCAGCAGCCTGTCTAGCGGGACGCAAGAGACCCAGTACTTC. Translating gives CASSLSSGTQETQYF. The chain has TRBV5-1 and TRBJ2-5, with 9 bases matching TRBD2. From germline, CDR1 is SGHRS and CDR2 YFSETQ. Unmatched junction bases numbered 6, after V lost 4 bases and J lost 2 bases. The CDR3 sequence is 15 residues long.

This clonotype has more than one count but fewer than ten. The chain uses TRBV20-1 and TRBJ1-6, with 9 bases lining up with TRBD1. This CDR3 is 16 amino acids long. CDR1 is DFQATT, CDR2 SNEGSKA, per germline (reference sequence). V gave up 0 bases and J gave up 8 bases; unmatched junction bases: 8. As DNA, the CDR3 is TGCAGTGCTAGAGATATCACGGGACAGGGATATTCACCCCTCCACTTT. This encodes CSARDITGQGYSPLHF.

This clonotype came up many times. This CDR3 is CASSFQPFEQYF. Here the CDR3 DNA reads TGTGCCAGCAGTTTCCAACCGTTCGAGCAGTACTTC. V and J are TRBV27 and TRBJ2-7; unclear D gene. CDR3 length: 12 amino acids. V was cut by 3 bases and J by 6 bases, with 9 bases left in between. Germline CDR1 reads MNHEY; CDR2 reads SMNVEV (reference sequence).

In this sample, this clonotype turned up a few times. This chain links TRBV7-9 with TRBJ2-7; 8 bases are shared with TRBD1. V dropped 5 bases and J dropped 6; count of bases not matched to a gene: 0. Germline CDR1 SEHNR, CDR2 FQNEAQ (reference sequence). The CDR3 runs 11 residues. This chain's CDR3 is CASSQGAEQYV. As DNA, the CDR3 is TGTGCCAGCAGCCAGGGGGCCGAGCAGTACGTC.

The chain couples TRBV19 to TRBJ1-2; D is ambiguous. CDR3 length: 12 amino acids. Germline lookup yields CDR1 LNHDA and CDR2 SQIVND (reference sequence). V gave up 4 bases and J gave up 4 bases, with 7 bases separating them. The CDR3 coding sequence is TGTGCCAGTAGTACGGAGGGCTATGGCTACACCTTC. Protein: CASSTEGYGYTF.

At least ten counts were recorded for this clonotype. V usage is TRBV5-1 and J usage is TRBJ2-1; TRBD1 matches 11 bases. Germline CDR1 and CDR2: SGHRS and YFSETQ. The CDR3 is 15 residues long. V shed 0 bases and J 4 bases; nucleotides not matched to a gene: 0. In DNA form, the CDR3 reads TGCGCCAGCAGCTTGGGGGACAGGGGGTACAATGAGCAGTTCTTC. It codes for CASSLGDRGYNEQFF. The variable domain in full, completed from reference TRBV5-1 and TRBJ2-1, reads KAGVTQTPRYLIKTRGQQVTLSCSPISGHRSVSWYQQTPGQGLQFLFEYFSETQRNKGNFPGRFSGRQFSNSRSEMNVSTLELGDSALYLCASSLGDRGYNEQFFGPGTRLTVL.

This clonotype came up many times. The chain uses TRBV5-1 and TRBJ2-1; D unresolved. This CDR3 has 14 amino acids. In germline, CDR1 is SGHRS, CDR2 YFSETQ. Trimming removed 0 bases from V and 0 bases from J, with 4 bases in between. The CDR3: CASSLGDSYNEQFF. The CDR3 DNA follows: TGCGCCAGCAGCTTGGGTGACTCCTACAATGAGCAGTTCTTC.

This clonotype was counted at least ten times. The chain uses TRBV5-4 and TRBJ1-1, with TRBD1 matching 7 bases. Trimming cost V 1 base and J 5 bases; bases outside gene matches: 5. The germline V gene encodes CDR1 SGHNT and CDR2 YYREEE (reference sequence). CDR3 length: 14 residues. CDR3 sequence: CASSLTGAGTEAFF. CDR3 nucleotide sequence: TGTGCCAGCAGCTTGACAGGGGCAGGGACTGAAGCTTTCTTT.

The chain links TRBV29-1 to TRBJ2-7; D not resolved. Germline V CDR1 and CDR2: SQVTM, ANQGSEA. With 4 bases removed from V and 3 bases from J, the gap between germline ends came to 16 bases. The CDR3 has 14 amino acids. CDR3 nucleotides: TGCAGCGTTGTAGAAATAGGGCATGACTACGAGCAGTACTTC. Amino acid sequence: CSVVEIGHDYEQYF.

The rearrangement uses TRBV30 and TRBJ2-3; D is ambiguous. The CDR3 has 14 amino acids. Germline CDR1 reads GTSNPN; CDR2 reads SVGIG (reference sequence). V gave up 5 bases and J gave up 0 bases, with 12 bases separating them. CDR3 sequence (DNA): TGTGCCTGGGGAACGTACCCGAGCACAGATACGCAGTATTTT. Amino acid sequence: CAWGTYPSTDTQYF.

This clonotype showed up just a few times. CDR3 bases: TGTGCCAGCAGCTACAACGGCAGGTCCTACGAGCAGTACGTC. Its protein product is CASSYNGRSYEQYV. The chain recombines TRBV5-4 with TRBJ2-7; D gene unclear. The germline gives CDR1 SGHNT, CDR2 YYREEE (reference sequence). The CDR3 consists of 14 residues. The V end was cut by 3 bases, the J end by 1 base, with 11 bases between.

This clonotype was recorded at least ten times. This sequence joins TRBV7-2 and TRBJ2-2; the D gene could be TRBD1 or TRBD2 (5 bases each). This CDR3 is 14 amino acids long. Trimming removed 6 bases at V and 1 base at J, with 9 bases between. Per germline, CDR1 SGHTA and CDR2 FQGNSA. As DNA, the CDR3 is TGTGCCAGCAGGGGGACGGGGAACACCGGGGAGCTGTTTTTT. Translated, it gives CASRGTGNTGELFF. Complete variable domain (other parts from reference TRBV7-2 and TRBJ2-2): GAGVSQSPSNKVTEKGKDVELRCDPISGHTALYWYRQSLGQGLEFLIYFQGNSAPDKSGLPSDRFSAERTGGSVSTLTIQRTQQEDSAVYLCASRGTGNTGELFFGEGSRLTVL.

This clonotype has only a few counts. The chain is built from TRBV5-4 and TRBJ1-4; 8 nucleotides line up with TRBD1. The V gene end was trimmed by 4 bases and the J gene end by 7 bases; junction bases not matched to a gene: 9. Germline CDR1 is SGHNT and CDR2 is YYREEE (reference sequence). This CDR3 is built from 15 residues. DNA for the CDR3: TGTGCCAGCAGCACGCGGACAGGGCTTGGTGAAAAACTGTTTTTT. It yields the protein CASSTRTGLGEKLFF.